In its sample, the clone carrying this TCR beta chain was seen a few times. This entry is derived from a study of blood T cell repertoires in COVID-19. TCRdb's copy holds only in-frame clones and misses some; the assay was immunoSEQ multiplex PCR. The sample holds a few hundred thousand clones, around 87% seen once. The germline V gene has CDR1 LGHDT and CDR2 YNNKEL (reference sequence). Trimming stripped 4 bases from V and 0 bases from J, with 17 bases between. This CDR3 region has 17 residues. Sequenced material: peripheral blood. The gene calls are TRBV3-1 (or the pseudogene TRBV3-2) and TRBJ2-3, with a weak D call TRBD1 (5 bases). This TCR derives from a human donor in a cohort sampled during active COVID-19. The CDR3 is CASSPPGAEASTDTQYF. As DNA, the CDR3 is TGTGCCAGCAGCCCCCCTGGGGCAGAAGCTAGCACAGATACGCAGTATTTT.